This T cell receptor beta chain was identified in a study of blood T cell repertoires in COVID-19. Whole-study context: Sites in the United States, Italy and Spain provided acute and convalescent COVID-19 samples. PBMCs, B-cell-depleted T cells, or T cells provided the cDNA or gDNA that made up the material.

In the original processing: Using reference gene primer amplification, nucleated cell counts were estimated. The repertoire was sequenced with immunoSEQ multiplex PCR; TCRdb's copy has only in-frame clones and lacks some. That table is the source of V, J and clone size, and D and trimming were worked out from the DNA. The sample includes 100,000 to 150,000 clones, 85% to 90% of them seen just once. Germline CDR1 is GTSNPN and CDR2 is SVGIG (reference sequence). V was shortened by 0 bases and J by 10 bases, with 12 bases between the two germline ends. The CDR3 totals 12 residues. The chain couples TRBV30 to TRBJ1-1; TRBD1 is a possible D gene (5 bases). This TCR was sampled from a man aged 80 or over with active or convalescent COVID-19. The sequencing input was peripheral blood. CDR3: CAWSVLWGPAFF. CDR3 nucleotide sequence: TGTGCCTGGAGTGTATTGTGGGGCCCAGCTTTCTTT.